The sequence of this TCR beta chain was determined in a study of T cells in narcolepsy. Repertoires were generated with immunoSEQ multiplex PCR, while TCRdb's copy carries only in-frame clones and drops some. The sample lists more than 30,000 clones, about 85% occurring once. Germline CDR1 reads MNHNS; CDR2 reads SASEGT. Trimming took 3 bases from V and 1 from J; bases not matched to a gene: 3. The CDR3 has 17 residues. This clone was seen a handful of times. The chain joins TRBV6-1 to TRBJ2-3; 14 positions match TRBD2. The receptor was isolated from a human donor with narcolepsy. The sample taken for sequencing was CD45RA- memory CD4+ T cells from PBMCs. The DNA of the CDR3 is TGTGCCAGCAGTGAGACTAGCGGGAGGGTTCGCACAGATACGCAGTATTTT. Protein: CASSETSGRVRTDTQYF.